These 6 T cell receptor beta chains came from one sample sequenced in a study of shared clonotypes between healthy human individuals (dated by TCRdb to about 2020). CD8 naive samples were CD45RO-negative cells positively selected for CCR7, giving a CD45RA+CCR7+ population that excluded TemRA cells. Libraries were constructed by the immunoSEQ multiplex PCR assay. Imported from immuneACCESS, the table was reduced by TCRdb to in-frame sequences with V and J called. These copies leave out some clones; in studies compared against another copy, an unresolved V gene accounts for under half, and the cause of the remainder is not known. For this sample there are 550,000 to 600,000 clones; roughly 98% appear just once. The top ten hold roughly 0.29% of the sample. Source material: naive CD8+ T cells sorted from blood. The meaning of the sample's cell subset or site label: CD45RA+CCR7+. Receptors originate from a man aged 25 to 40 in good health.

V usage is TRBV7-9 and J usage is TRBJ2-7; no firm D call. The CDR3 loop spans 13 amino acids. V lost 5 bases and J 0 bases, leaving 8 bases between the germline ends. From germline, CDR1 is SEHNR and CDR2 FQNEAQ (reference sequence). The CDR3 DNA is TGTGCCAGCAGCCGTGACGGCTCCTACGAGCAGTACTTC. Translated: CASSRDGSYEQYF.

This chain joins TRBV2 and TRBJ2-6; either TRBD1 or TRBD2 may fit D (5 bases each). From germline, CDR1 is SNHLY and CDR2 FYNNEI. This CDR3 spans 17 amino acids. V was pared by 8 bases and J by 0 bases, with 17 bases between. CDR3 coding DNA: TGTGCCAGCGTACGACGGGACGCCAGCTCTGGGGCCAACGTCCTGACTTTC. It is translated as CASVRRDASSGANVLTF. The variable domain in full, with the rest retrieved from reference TRBV2 and TRBJ2-6, is EPEVTQTPSHQVTQMGQEVILRCVPISNHLYFYWYRQILGQKVEFLVSFYNNEISEKSEIFDDQFSVERPDGSNFTLKIRSTKLEDSAMYFCASVRRDASSGANVLTFGAGSRLTVL.

This sequence joins TRBV6-1 and TRBJ2-7, with 7 bases lining up with TRBD2. The J segment lost 3 bases and the V segment lost 4 bases, leaving 3 bases of the junction unmatched. The CDR3 is made up of 13 amino acids. The germline gives CDR1 MNHNS, CDR2 SASEGT. The CDR3 bases are TGTGCCAGCAGTGTAGGGAGGGACTACGAGCAGTACTTC. This translates into CASSVGRDYEQYF.

In DNA, the CDR3 is TGTGCCAGCAGTGATGGACAGGGGCGGGGAGAAAAACTGTTTTTT. Encoded protein: CASSDGQGRGEKLFF. The chain has TRBV25-1 and TRBJ1-4, with 9 nucleotides matching TRBD1. The germline gives CDR1 MGHDK, CDR2 SYGVNS. This CDR3 is 15 amino acids long. The V segment lost 3 bases and the J segment 8 bases; nucleotides outside the gene matches: 7.

The rearrangement joins TRBV6-5 to TRBJ1-2; 9 nucleotides agree with TRBD1. CDR1 MNHEY and CDR2 SVGAGI come from the germline V gene. Trimming took 6 bases from V and 3 from J; bases not matched to a gene: 8. The CDR3 loop spans 15 amino acids. The CDR3 DNA follows: TGTGCCAGCAGGATAAGAACAGGGGGCTACTATGGCTACACCTTC. Its translation is CASRIRTGGYYGYTF.

This sequence joins TRBV7-2 and TRBJ2-5; 10 bases map to TRBD2. J was trimmed by 4 bases and V by 4 bases; bases with no gene match: 3. This CDR3 spans 14 amino acids. CDR1 and CDR2 from the germline V gene are SGHTA and FQGNSA. As DNA, the CDR3 is TGTGCCAGCAGCTACCAGCGGGGGGGAGAGACCCAGTACTTC. This encodes CASSYQRGGETQYF.